The present TCR beta chain was sequenced within a study of blood T cell repertoires in COVID-19 (dated by TCRdb to 2019 to 2021). Background on the whole study: Samples covering the acute and convalescent phases of COVID-19 were provided by collaborators in the United States, Italy and Spain. The samples were drawn from two sources: the first 160 participants of the ongoing ImmuneRACE study, and some 1,300 subjects contributed by 6 global collaborators. The prospective study material was composed of cDNA or gDNA derived from T cells, B-cell-depleted T cells, or PBMCs. The repertoires were released in a freely available public database meant as a resource for research on the immune response to SARS-CoV-2. Nearly every sample came with metadata listing a de-identified subject ID, COVID-19 status, age in years and sex. The dataset comprised deeply sampled blood TCRbeta repertoires from subjects exposed to, actively infected with, or recovered from COVID-19. Where available, HLA class I and class II types were taken from metadata supplied by the sample provider and were not determined by assay-based typing. Study-level results and caveats: Clinical and demographic metadata were provided uncurated, with the amount varying by source and participant.

TCRbeta CDR3 regions were amplified from genomic DNA using the immunoSEQ Assay, a bias-controlled multiplex PCR. Regarding the original processing steps: Within the assay, amplification of reference gene primers was used to estimate how many nucleated cells each sample contained. To quantify the absolute abundance of each unique TCRbeta CDR3 rearrangement, sequence reads were collapsed and filtered. For each sample, productive Simpson clonality was calculated by taking the square root of Simpson's diversity index across productive rearrangements. Here the immuneACCESS table is served through TCRdb, limited to in-frame sequences with V and J called. Missing clones are a known gap in these copies; in checked studies unresolved V genes cover under half, and the rest lacks a known reason. V, J and clone size reflect that table, while D and trimming were determined from the DNA. A total of about 260,000 clones appear in this sample, approximately 86% of them only once. Over 5% of the sample rests with the top ten.

The CDR3 holds 18 amino acids from the cysteine to the phenylalanine. CDR3 DNA is the only sequence kept; it has 54 bases, read in frame from the first base. Based on the germline V gene (reference sequence), the CDR1 and CDR2 sequences are MNHNY and SVGAGI. Between the V and J ends, shortened by 5 bases and 0 bases respectively, the junction contains 17 bases. A word on this clone: Its antigen is still unknown. No qualities accompany the bases; no much larger clone lies one base away.

One collaborating source in Seattle enrolled patients during active infection and followed them longitudinally through the course of disease. The collaborating institutions used their own protocols to collect whole blood in K2EDTA tubes. For TCRbeta analysis, collaborators shipped samples in one of three forms: frozen whole blood, isolated PBMCs, or DNA extracted from either of those sample types. The sequenced sample was peripheral blood. The chain couples TRBV6-6 to TRBJ2-6; TRBD1 is perhaps the D gene, given 5 matching bases. This receptor was obtained from a woman aged 60-75 years with COVID-19, enrolled during active disease. The CDR3 region reads CASSPDRQLLSGANVLTF. The DNA is TGTGCCAGCAGTCCCGACAGACAGCTTCTCTCTGGGGCCAACGTCCTGACTTTC.